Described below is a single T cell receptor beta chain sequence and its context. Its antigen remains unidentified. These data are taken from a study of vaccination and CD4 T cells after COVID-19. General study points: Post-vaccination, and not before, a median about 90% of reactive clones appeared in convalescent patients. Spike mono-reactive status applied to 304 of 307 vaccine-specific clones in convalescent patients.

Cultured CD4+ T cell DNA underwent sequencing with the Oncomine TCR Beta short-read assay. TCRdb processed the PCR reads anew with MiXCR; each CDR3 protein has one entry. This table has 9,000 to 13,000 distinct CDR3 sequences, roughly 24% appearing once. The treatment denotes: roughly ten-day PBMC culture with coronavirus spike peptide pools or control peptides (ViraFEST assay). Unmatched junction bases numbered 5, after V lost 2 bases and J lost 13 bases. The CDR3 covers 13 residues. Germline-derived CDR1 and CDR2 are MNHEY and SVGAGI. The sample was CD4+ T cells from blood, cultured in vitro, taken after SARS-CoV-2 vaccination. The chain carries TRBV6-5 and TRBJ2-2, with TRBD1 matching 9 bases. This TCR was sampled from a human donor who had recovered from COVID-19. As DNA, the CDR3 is TGTGCCAGCAGTTACAGGGACAGGGACGGGCTGTTTTTT. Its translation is CASSYRDRDGLFF.